Listed below are T cell receptor beta chains from one sample, sequenced in a study of T cells in Graves' hyperthyroidism and ophthalmopathy. Each CDR3 protein gets one entry after TCRdb re-called the multiplex PCR reads with MiXCR. Counted here are 600,000 to 700,000 distinct CDR3 sequences, under 15% occurring once; the ten biggest clones make up about 4%. Input material: blood. The origin of the receptors is a woman aged 40 to 55 with Graves' ophthalmopathy. Each CDR3 is given with its conserved first and last residue. The D gene is left open where the match is weak. Not all rows give a size; the values are once, few, many and, for expanded clones, a class.

d_call j_call v_call clone_size cdr3_nt cdr3_aa
. TRBJ1-3 TRBV12-3/TRBV12-4 . TGTGCCAGCAGCTCCACAGGCGAACGCACCTCTGGAAACACCATATATTTT CASSSTGERTSGNTIYF
. TRBJ1-2 TRBV11-1 many TGTGCCAGCAGCCGGGGGGAAGGTGAAGGCTACACCTTC CASSRGEGEGYTF
TRBD1 TRBJ1-1 TRBV30 few TGTGCCTGGAGGCACAGGGGATCGAACACTGAAGCTTTCTTT CAWRHRGSNTEAFF
TRBD2 TRBJ2-7 TRBV2 many TGTGCCAGCAGTGAACAGGGACTAGACTCCTACGAGCAGTACTTC CASSEQGLDSYEQYF
. TRBJ1-1 TRBV29-1 many TGCAGCGTTGTTTACAGTCGGGCTTTCTTT CSVVYSRAFF
. TRBJ2-7 TRBV27 many TGTGCCAGCAGTTTTCGGGGACTCTACGAGCAGTACTTC CASSFRGLYEQYF
. TRBJ1-1 TRBV29-1 . TGCAGCGTTGAAGTCCCCGGAGGGGCCCGGACTGAAGCTTTCTTT CSVEVPGGARTEAFF
. TRBJ2-2 TRBV3-1 . TGTGCCAGCAGCCTTTTCGGGGATCCGAACACCGGGGAGCTGTTTTTT CASSLFGDPNTGELFF
. TRBJ1-2 TRBV7-2 . TGTGCCAGCAGCACTTCAGGGGCGTATGGCTACACCTTC CASSTSGAYGYTF
. TRBJ2-5 TRBV6-2/TRBV6-3 . TGTGCCAGGCGACCGGGACCCCGGGGGACCCAGTACTTC CARRPGPRGTQYF
. TRBJ1-2 TRBV6-2/TRBV6-3 many TGTGCCAGCAGTTTTCAAGGGAACTATGGCTACACCTTC CASSFQGNYGYTF
. TRBJ2-4 TRBV5-1 many TGCGCCAGCAGTTCAGGGGAAGCCAAAAACATTCAGTACTTC CASSSGEAKNIQYF
. TRBJ2-3 TRBV30 . TGTGCCTGGACGAGGAGGGGAGATACGCAGTATTTT CAWTRRGDTQYF
. TRBJ2-5 TRBV28 many TGTGCCAGCAGAGAGCCACTGGACGCGACAAAGGGGGAGACCCAGTACTTC CASREPLDATKGETQYF
. TRBJ1-2 TRBV6-2/TRBV6-3 many TGTGCCAGCAGTTACTCGACAAGCGGTGGCTACACCTTC CASSYSTSGGYTF
TRBD2 TRBJ2-2 TRBV7-3 . TGTGCCAGCAGCCAAGCGGGAGGGTCCCACACCGGGGAGCTGTTTTTT CASSQAGGSHTGELFF